The 15 T cell receptor beta chains in this list originate from one sample, sequenced in a study of tissue T cells after allogeneic stem cell transplantation. Method: immunoSEQ multiplex PCR; TCRdb's copy keeps in-frame clones and lacks some. The sample shows some 6,700 clones, about 45% of them seen only once. Time point in this sample: mouse harvest day 7 after allogeneic transplant. Mouse grafts combined 10^7 T-cell-depleted bone marrow cells with 10^6 splenic CD5+ T cells. The sequenced sample consisted of gut tissue. These receptors all stem from a female BALB/c mouse given C57BL/6 T cells with graft-versus-host disease after an allogeneic hematopoietic cell transplant.

This clone occurred a few times. Gene names and germline match the mouse. The read is 1 residue too short to cover the CDR3 end, so that end is filled in from the germline J gene. The chain links TRBV26 to TRBJ1-3; tentatively, D is TRBD1 (5 bases). This CDR3 has 14 residues. The V end lost 4 bases, the J end lost 0 bases, and 7 bases lay between the germline ends. The germline gives CDR1 KGHPV, CDR2 FQNQEV (reference sequence). Incomplete CDR3 DNA: TGTGCCAGCAGTCGACAGAATTCTGGAAATACGCTCTAT. This sequence encodes CASSRQNSGNTLY. The entire CDR3 reads CASSRQNSGNTLYF.

Worth noting for this clone: Genes and germline are mouse. The CDR3 region is CASSRGTITEVFF. The CDR3 DNA, read in part, is TGTGCCAGCAGCCGCGGGACAATCACAGAAGTCTTC. The chain couples TRBV26 to TRBJ1-1, with a weak D call TRBD1 (6 bases). Read coverage stops 1 residue before the CDR3 terminus; the germline J gene supplies the remainder. CDR1 and CDR2 (germline): KGHPV, FQNQEV (reference sequence). Trimming took 6 bases from V and 4 from J, leaving 12 bases between them. This CDR3 spans 13 amino acids. Variable domain in full (rest from reference TRBV26 and TRBJ1-1): NSKVIQTPRYLVKGQGQKAKMRCIPEKGHPVVFWYQQNKNNEFKFLINFQNQEVLQQIDMTEKRFSAECPSNSPCSLEIQSSEAGDSALYLCASSRGTITEVFFGKGTRLTVV.

Concerning this clone itself: All gene names here are mouse names. The CDR3 end is not reached by the read, which stops 1 residue before it; the germline J gene fills it in. The chain employs TRBV24 and TRBJ2-5; 7 positions agree with TRBD1. There are 13 residues in the CDR3. Germline V CDR1 and CDR2: KGHTA, FRNEEI. Trimming removed 4 bases from V and 3 bases from J; junction bases left unmatched: 1. Partial CDR3 DNA: TGTGCCAGCAGTCCGGGACAGCAAGACACCCAGTAC. The encoded protein is CASSPGQQDTQY. The CDR3 in full is CASSPGQQDTQYF.

This clone was found a few times. Gene names and germline match the mouse. Read coverage stops 1 residue before the CDR3 terminus; the germline J gene supplies the remainder. The chain couples TRBV23 to TRBJ2-2; whether TRBD1, the table's D call, matches the DNA was not checked. The length of the CDR3 is 15 residues. Germline V gene data show CDR1 as KGHTA and CDR2 as FQNQQP. The sequenced CDR3 bases are TGCTCCAGCAGTCAATCCGCCAGAAACACCGGGCAGCTCTAC. Translating gives CSSSQSARNTGQLY. In full, the CDR3 reads CSSSQSARNTGQLYF.

A word on this clone: Gene and germline names: mouse. The read finishes 1 residue shy of the CDR3 end, and the germline J gene is used to complete it. The chain couples TRBV2 to TRBJ2-3, with 13 bases matching TRBD2. This CDR3 region has 15 residues. J lost 3 bases, V lost 4 bases, and 1 base had no gene match. The germline CDR1 and CDR2 sequences are LGHNA and YSYQKL. Incomplete CDR3 DNA: TGTGCCAGCAGCCCGGACTGGGGGGGCGCAGAAACGCTGTAT. Protein product: CASSPDWGGAETLY. The complete CDR3 sequence is CASSPDWGGAETLYF.

To note about this clone: Genes here carry mouse names. Coverage ceases 1 residue before the CDR3 finishes, and the germline J gene fills in the end. The V call is TRBV13-2, the J call TRBJ1-1, with D possibly TRBD1 on 5 matching bases. In germline, CDR1 is NNHNN, CDR2 SYGAGS (reference sequence). Trimming took off 4 bases at V and 6 bases at J, with 7 bases between the two ends. The CDR3 totals 11 residues. CDR3 sequence reads: CASGPGSEVFF. The CDR3 DNA, read in part, is TGTGCCAGCGGTCCAGGGTCAGAAGTCTTC.

This clone was counted only a few times. Mouse names are used for the genes. The read ends 1 residue shy of where the CDR3 ends; the end is completed using the germline J gene. The chain couples TRBV3 to TRBJ1-2, with D tentatively TRBD1 (5 bases). V lost 1 base, J lost 4 bases, and 7 bases lay in between. Germline lookup yields CDR1 SNHLY and CDR2 FYNGKV (reference sequence). The CDR3 covers 13 residues. The sequenced part of the CDR3 DNA is TGTGCCAGCAGCTTAGTTGGGGGCTCCGACTACACC. Its translation is CASSLVGGSDYT. The whole CDR3 sequence is CASSLVGGSDYTF.

As for this clone: Genes and germline come from the mouse. Sequencing ends 1 residue short of the CDR3 end; the germline J gene provides the rest. V and J are TRBV12-1 and TRBJ1-4; D is ambiguous. Germline-derived CDR1 and CDR2 are SGHSN and HYEKVE. V lost 1 base and J lost 4, with 6 bases in between. The CDR3 sequence is 13 residues long. CDR3 bases read: TGTGCCAGCTCTCTAGGCAACAACGAAAGATTATTT. Translated, it gives CASSLGNNERLF. The whole CDR3 region reads CASSLGNNERLFF.

This clone ranks as medium-sized. The genes and germline here are from mouse. The CDR3 is cut off 1 residue early in the read; its end comes from the germline J gene. The chain joins TRBV26 to TRBJ2-1, with 8 bases aligning to TRBD1. Germline V gene lookup returns CDR1 KGHPV and CDR2 FQNQEV (reference sequence). V lost 2 bases and J lost 0; bases outside the gene matches: 0. CDR3 length: 15 amino acids. CDR3 loop: CASSLTGGNYAEQFF. The sequenced part of the CDR3 DNA is TGTGCCAGCAGTCTGACAGGGGGTAACTATGCTGAGCAGTTC.

As regards this clone: The germline and genes are mouse ones. The read stops 1 residue short of the end of the CDR3; the missing end is completed from the germline J gene. The V and J genes are TRBV12-2 and TRBJ1-2; D unresolved. Germline assignment: CDR1 SGHLS and CDR2 HYDKME. This CDR3 is 14 amino acids long. The ends were cut back, 0 bases at V and 0 bases at J, with 7 bases in the middle. The CDR3 spells CASSLEGANSDYTF. The CDR3 DNA, read in part, is TGTGCCAGCTCTCTCGAGGGCGCAAACTCCGACTACACC.

On this clone itself: Gene labels here are mouse ones. The CDR3 protein is CASSSPQQYF. The sequenced CDR3 bases are TGTGCTAGCAGTTCCCCCCAACAGTAC. The genes are TRBV29 and TRBJ2-7; no definite D call. The read comes to an end 1 residue before the CDR3 does, leaving the germline J gene to fill in the end. The CDR3 is made up of 10 amino acids. Trimming stripped 4 bases from V and 8 bases from J, with 6 bases between. Germline CDR1 reads MSHET; CDR2 reads SYDVDS.

This clone was observed a single time. All gene names here are mouse names. The sequenced fragment ends 1 residue before the CDR3 boundary, so the rest is inferred from the germline J gene. The V and J genes are TRBV26 and TRBJ2-5; no clear D gene. This CDR3 is built from 11 residues. The V end was cut by 3 bases, the J end by 2 bases, with 0 bases between. CDR1 and CDR2 from the germline V gene are KGHPV and FQNQEV (reference sequence). The CDR3 here is CASSLQDTQYF. Partial CDR3 DNA: TGTGCCAGCAGTCTCCAAGACACCCAGTAC.

Regarding this clone: Gene names are mouse gene names. The CDR3 end lies 1 residue beyond the end of the read and is filled in from the germline J gene. The chain recombines TRBV15 with TRBJ1-3; the match to TRBD1 covers 7 bases. CDR3 length: 15 amino acids. CDR1 SGHND and CDR2 FRSKSL come from the germline V gene. With V trimmed by 6 bases and J by 0 bases, 5 bases remained unmatched. CDR3 sequence: CASSRDSNSGNTLYF. CDR3 bases read: TGTGCCAGCAGCCGGGACAGCAATTCTGGAAATACGCTCTAT.

With respect to this clone: Mouse gene names apply. From the germline J gene comes the end of the CDR3, since the read stops 1 residue before it. The chain employs TRBV31 and TRBJ1-2; TRBD1 agrees at 9 bases. This CDR3 region has 13 residues. Germline CDR1 reads GKSSPN; CDR2 reads SITVG. V was pared by 1 base and J by 5 bases, with 2 bases of the junction left unmatched. The CDR3 bases that were read are TGTGCCTGGAGTCGGGGACAGGGATCCGACTACACC. This gives the protein CAWSRGQGSDYT. The whole CDR3 sequence is CAWSRGQGSDYTF.

There are a few counts of this clone. Germline and genes: mouse. The read ends 1 residue early relative to the CDR3; the germline J gene fills the gap. The V and J genes are TRBV23 and TRBJ2-7; TRBD1, as called in the table, went unchecked against the DNA. The CDR3 extends over 12 amino acids. Per the germline V gene, CDR1 is KGHTA and CDR2 is FQNQQP. The CDR3 loop reads CSSSQTGYEQYF. CDR3 bases read: TGCTCCAGCAGTCAAACAGGCTATGAACAGTAC.